The entry that follows covers one T cell receptor (beta chain) sequence. Donors were grouped by their self-reported clinical history. The data are from a study of blood T cell repertoires in COVID-19. In the original processing: Reference gene primer amplification in the assay estimated nucleated cell counts. The data were produced by immunoSEQ multiplex PCR, yet TCRdb's version contains in-frame clones alone and is incomplete. Clone size and V and J calls were adopted from that table, with D and trimming inferred from the DNA. The sample records fewer than 350,000 clones, roughly 93% being singletons. The CDR3 extends over 19 amino acids. Germline CDR1 SEHNR, CDR2 FQNEAQ (reference sequence). Trimming took 2 bases from V and 0 from J; bases not matched to a gene: 10.

This chain connects TRBV7-9 to TRBJ1-3, with TRBD1 matching over 10 bases. Sequencing input: PBMCs or T cells enriched from blood (not recorded which). This sequence originates from a woman aged 40 to 49 with acute COVID-19. The CDR3 here is CASSLTTGTGVYSGNTIYF. For the CDR3, the DNA is TGTGCCAGCAGCTTAACCACCGGGACAGGGGTTTACTCTGGAAACACCATATATTTT.